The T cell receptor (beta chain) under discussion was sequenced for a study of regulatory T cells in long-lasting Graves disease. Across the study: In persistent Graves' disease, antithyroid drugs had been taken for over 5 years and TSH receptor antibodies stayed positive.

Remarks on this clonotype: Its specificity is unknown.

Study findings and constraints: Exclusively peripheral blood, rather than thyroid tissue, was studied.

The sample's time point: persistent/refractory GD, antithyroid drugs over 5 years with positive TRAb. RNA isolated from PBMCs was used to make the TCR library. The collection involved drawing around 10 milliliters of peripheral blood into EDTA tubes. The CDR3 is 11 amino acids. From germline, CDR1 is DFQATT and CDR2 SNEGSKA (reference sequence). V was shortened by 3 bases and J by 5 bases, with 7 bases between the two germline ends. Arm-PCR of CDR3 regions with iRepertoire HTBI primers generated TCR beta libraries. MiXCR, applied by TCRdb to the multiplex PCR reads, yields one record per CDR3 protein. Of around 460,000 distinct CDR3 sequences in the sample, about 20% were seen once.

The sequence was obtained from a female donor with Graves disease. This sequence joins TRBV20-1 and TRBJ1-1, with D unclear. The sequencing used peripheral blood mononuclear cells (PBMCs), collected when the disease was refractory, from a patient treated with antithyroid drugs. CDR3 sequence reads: CSASQSTEAFF. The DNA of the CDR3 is TGCAGTGCTAGCCAAAGTACTGAAGCTTTCTTT.